This T cell receptor beta chain was sequenced in a study of blood T cell repertoires in COVID-19. At the level of the study: From the United States, Italy and Spain came samples of acute and convalescent COVID-19. In each case, the material was cDNA or gDNA derived from T cells, B-cell-depleted T cells, or PBMCs.

Original processing notes: How many nucleated cells were present was estimated from reference gene primer amplification. Data came from immunoSEQ multiplex PCR; TCRdb stores just in-frame clones and leaves some out. D and trimming were read from the DNA, whereas the V and J calls and clone size are those reported in that table. The table shows around 200,000 clones, with roughly 90% occurring only once. CDR1 and CDR2 from the germline V gene are KGHSH and LQKENI. The CDR3 is 15 amino acids. Unmatched junction bases numbered 5, after V lost 3 bases and J lost 1 base. The rearrangement uses TRBV18 and TRBJ1-1; 7 bases are a match to TRBD1. The sample comprised peripheral blood. The TCR was taken from a man between 65 and 85 years old with active or convalescent COVID-19. In DNA form, the CDR3 reads TGTGCCAGCTCACCGTCCGGGACAGAGAACACTGAAGCTTTCTTT. The encoded protein is CASSPSGTENTEAFF. Full variable domain (outside the CDR3, taken from reference TRBV18 and TRBJ1-1): NAGVMQNPRHLVRRRGQEARLRCSPMKGHSHVYWYRQLPEEGLKFMVYLQKENIIDESGMPKERFSAEFPKEGPSILRIQQVVRGDSAAYFCASSPSGTENTEAFFGQGTRLTVV.